Shown below are 3 T cell receptor beta chains from a single sample sequenced in a study of post-analysis software for immune sequencing data (dated by TCRdb to the mid-2010s). The time point label for this specimen denotes: second blood draw from one MS patient after hematopoietic stem cell transplantation. Receptors were amplified or captured by PCR. The listed sequencing device is Illumina HiSeq 2500. Unique molecular identifiers were incorporated into TCR beta cDNA libraries to reduce PCR and sequencing biases. The public reads were quality trimmed at Q25 with fastp and then assembled into clones with MiXCR by TCRdb, keeping productive beta chains. Rows with one shared CDR3 protein collapse into an entry with the most common genes and DNA. For this sample the table gives around 160,000 distinct CDR3 sequences, of which roughly 40% were detected only once. The top ten clonotypes cover under 30% of the sample.

The starting material was blood, obtained after autologous hematopoietic stem cell transplantation. The receptors come from a girl between 5 and 17 years old with multiple sclerosis. Donor details come from another sample of the same person, matched by shared clones.

The rearrangement uses TRBV20-1 and TRBJ2-1; D is unresolved. The CDR3 spans 11 residues. V was pared by 4 bases and J by 10 bases, with 11 bases between. Looked up from germline, CDR1 is DFQATT and CDR2 is SNEGSKA (reference sequence). The CDR3 region has the DNA TGCAGTGCTAATCGGCAACTCGAGCAGTTCTTC. Translating gives CSANRQLEQFF.

At least ten counts were recorded for this clonotype. The chain employs TRBV7-2 and TRBJ2-5, with 7 bases that match TRBD1. The junction had 7 bases not matched to a gene; V was cut back by 4 bases and J by 2 bases. Germline lookup yields CDR1 SGHTA and CDR2 FQGNSA. The CDR3 length is 15 residues. CDR3 sequence: CASSYLDRAQETQYF. In DNA, the CDR3 is TGTGCCAGCAGCTACCTCGACAGGGCACAAGAGACCCAGTACTTC.

The chain couples TRBV28 to TRBJ2-7; TRBD2 aligns across 12 bases. Per germline, CDR1 MDHEN and CDR2 SYDVKM. The trim removed 5 bases at V and 5 bases at J, leaving 19 bases unmatched. This CDR3 is 19 amino acids long. CDR3 region: CASSPGLAGGPEVGDEQYF. Here the CDR3 DNA reads TGTGCCAGCAGTCCTGGGCTAGCGGGAGGGCCTGAGGTCGGCGACGAGCAGTACTTC.